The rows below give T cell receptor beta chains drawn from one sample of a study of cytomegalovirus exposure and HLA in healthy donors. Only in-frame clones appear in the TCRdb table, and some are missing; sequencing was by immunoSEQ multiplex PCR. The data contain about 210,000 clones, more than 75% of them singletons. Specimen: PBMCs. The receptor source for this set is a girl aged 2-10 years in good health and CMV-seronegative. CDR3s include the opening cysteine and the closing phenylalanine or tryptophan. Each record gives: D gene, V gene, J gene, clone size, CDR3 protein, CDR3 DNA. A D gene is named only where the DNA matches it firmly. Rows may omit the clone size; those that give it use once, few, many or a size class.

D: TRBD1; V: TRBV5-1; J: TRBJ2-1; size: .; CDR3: CASSLVAGTGRDEQFF; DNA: TGCGCCAGCAGCTTGGTAGCCGGGACAGGGAGAGATGAGCAGTTCTTC
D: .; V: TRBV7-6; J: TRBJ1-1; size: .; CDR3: CASTMGVGGDTEAFF; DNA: TGTGCCAGCACGATGGGGGTTGGGGGGGACACTGAAGCTTTCTTT
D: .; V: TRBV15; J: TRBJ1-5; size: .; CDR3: CATSTPRAGGGQPQHF; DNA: TGTGCCACCAGCACTCCTCGGGCGGGGGGAGGTCAGCCCCAGCATTTT
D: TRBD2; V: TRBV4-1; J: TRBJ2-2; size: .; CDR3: CASRPSGRSGGELFF; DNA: TGCGCCAGCAGGCCTAGCGGGAGATCCGGCGGGGAGCTGTTTTTT
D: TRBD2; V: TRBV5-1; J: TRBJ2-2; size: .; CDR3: CASSYGLAGGPGELFF; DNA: TGCGCCAGCAGCTACGGACTAGCGGGGGGGCCCGGGGAGCTGTTTTTT
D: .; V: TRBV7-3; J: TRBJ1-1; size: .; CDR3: CASSPGRGNTEAFF; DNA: TGTGCCAGCAGCCCCGGGCGGGGGAACACTGAAGCTTTCTTT
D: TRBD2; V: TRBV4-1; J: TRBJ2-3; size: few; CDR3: CASSLILAGAGDTQYF; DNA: TGCGCCAGCAGCCTTATTCTAGCGGGGGCAGGAGATACGCAGTATTTT
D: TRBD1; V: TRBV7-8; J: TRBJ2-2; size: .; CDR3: CASSPRQGKLFF; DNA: TGTGCCAGCAGCCCCAGACAGGGGAAGCTGTTTTTT
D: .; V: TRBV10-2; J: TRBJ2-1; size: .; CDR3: CASSAQGLNNEQFF; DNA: TGCGCCAGCAGTGCTCAGGGATTGAACAATGAGCAGTTCTTC
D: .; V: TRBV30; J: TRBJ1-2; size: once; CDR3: CAWKGNPYGYTF; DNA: TGTGCCTGGAAGGGGAACCCCTATGGCTACACCTTC
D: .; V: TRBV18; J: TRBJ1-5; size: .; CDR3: CASSPAAADQPQHF; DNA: TGTGCCAGCTCACCGGCGGCGGCCGATCAGCCCCAGCATTTT
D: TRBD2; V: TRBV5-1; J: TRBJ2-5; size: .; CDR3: CASSLGPLGGLAGDETQYF; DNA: TGCGCCAGCAGCTTGGGCCCCTTGGGCGGACTAGCGGGAGACGAGACCCAGTACTTC
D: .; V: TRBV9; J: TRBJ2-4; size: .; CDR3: CASSVGLAKNIQYF; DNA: TGTGCCAGCAGCGTAGGACTAGCCAAAAACATTCAGTACTTC
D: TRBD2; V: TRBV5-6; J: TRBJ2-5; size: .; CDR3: CASSLLAGVWGETQYF; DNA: TGTGCCAGCAGCTTACTAGCGGGGGTTTGGGGAGAGACCCAGTACTTC
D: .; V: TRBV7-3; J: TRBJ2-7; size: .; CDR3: CASSSGGSSYEQYF; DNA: TGTGCCAGCAGCTCTGGGGGGAGCTCCTACGAGCAGTACTTC
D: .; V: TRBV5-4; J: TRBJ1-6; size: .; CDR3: CASSLRQGRDSPLHF; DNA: TGTGCCAGCAGCTTGCGGCAGGGCAGAGATTCACCCCTCCACTTT
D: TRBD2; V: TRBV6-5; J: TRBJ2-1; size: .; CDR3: CASSLAGASYNEQFF; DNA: TGTGCCAGCAGCTTAGCGGGGGCCTCCTACAATGAGCAGTTCTTC